The 16 T cell receptor beta chains listed next were all sequenced from one sample in a study of CD8 T cells in ankylosing spondylitis. Via MiXCR, TCRdb re-called the 5' RACE reads, giving one row per CDR3 protein. This table holds approximately 130,000 distinct CDR3 sequences, about an eighth found once. The sample comprised blood, either unsorted or a sorted T cell fraction (not recorded which). The origin of the receptors is a female donor with ankylosing spondylitis or in good health (not recorded which).

This chain connects TRBV2 to TRBJ2-3, with TRBD2 matching 7 bases. Trimming removed 5 bases from V and 6 bases from J; junction bases left unmatched: 8. CDR1 SNHLY and CDR2 FYNNEI come from the germline V gene. This CDR3 comprises 14 residues. The CDR3 loop reads CASSKWTRSDTQYF. In DNA form, the CDR3 reads TGTGCCAGCAGTAAGTGGACTAGGAGTGATACGCAGTATTTT.

Concerning this clonotype: Germline is not matched at one junction end, which may reflect a read error. V and J are TRBV5-1 and TRBJ2-2; 10 bases agree with TRBD2. The germline V gene encodes CDR1 SGHRS and CDR2 YFSETQ. The CDR3 contains 15 residues. DNA for the CDR3: TGCGCCAGCAGCAAGGGACTAGCGAACCCCGGGGAGCTGTTTTTT. Protein sequence: CASSKGLANPGELFF.

Concerning this clonotype itself: A read error is possible here, since a much larger clone lies one base away. The chain carries TRBV3-1 and TRBJ1-2; no definite D call. In germline, CDR1 is LGHDT, CDR2 YNNKEL (reference sequence). The CDR3 is made up of 17 amino acids. The CDR3 loop reads CASSQDPTVKLGYGDTF. The CDR3 DNA follows: TGTGCCAGCAGCCAAGATCCAACAGTGAAATTGGGATATGGCGACACCTTC.

Turning to this clonotype: This clone may be a read error of a much larger clone one base away. The chain links TRBV11-1 to TRBJ2-1; no firm D call. Germline CDR1 and CDR2: SGHAT and FQDESV (reference sequence). The CDR3 has 12 amino acids. Written as DNA, the CDR3 is TGTGCCAGCAGCTCGGGTCTCAATGAGCAGATCTTC. Protein sequence: CASSSGLNEQIF.

This clonotype was seen only a few times. The CDR3 DNA is TGTGCCAGCAGCATGGGACTAGCGGGAGGTGCAGATACGCAGTATTTT. Translated, it gives CASSMGLAGGADTQYF. The rearrangement joins TRBV5-4 to TRBJ2-3; TRBD2 matches 15 bases. J was trimmed by 4 bases and V by 4 bases; bases with no gene match: 4. This CDR3 is built from 16 residues. Germline V gives CDR1 SGHNT, CDR2 YYREEE (reference sequence).

The chain has TRBV5-1 and TRBJ1-4; D perhaps matches TRBD1 (5 bases). The CDR3 is made up of 16 amino acids. Germline V gene lookup returns CDR1 SGHRS and CDR2 YFSETQ. V was cut by 4 bases and J by 8 bases, with 21 bases left in between. CDR3 in amino acids: CASSPELGGGGEKLFF. The CDR3 bases are TGCGCCAGCAGCCCCGAGTTGGGGGGAGGAGGAGAAAAACTGTTTTTT. Full variable domain (missing parts from reference TRBV5-1 and TRBJ1-4): KAGVTQTPRYLIKTRGQQVTLSCSPISGHRSVSWYQQTPGQGLQFLFEYFSETQRNKGNFPGRFSGRQFSNSRSEMNVSTLELGDSALYLCASSPELGGGGEKLFFGSGTQLSVL.

This clonotype was seen repeatedly, ten times or more. The CDR3 region is CASIQTGAEFDGYTF. The DNA for the CDR3 is TGTGCCAGTATCCAGACAGGGGCGGAATTTGATGGCTACACCTTC. This chain links TRBV19 with TRBJ1-2; TRBD1 aligns across 8 bases. This CDR3 has 15 amino acids. Germline V gene sequence: CDR1 LNHDA, CDR2 SQIVND (reference sequence). V shed 7 bases, J shed 6 bases, and the junction held 13 bases outside the gene matches.

With respect to this clonotype: A clone one base away is much larger, so this may be a read error. The chain has TRBV10-3 and TRBJ2-3, with D unresolved. Germline V gene data show CDR1 as ENHRY and CDR2 as SYGVKD. The CDR3 runs to 13 residues. Between the trimmed V and J ends, which lost 7 bases and 2 bases, there was a span of 10 bases. CDR3 sequence: CAIKDGPTDTQYF. CDR3 bases: TGTGCCATCAAGGACGGCCCCACAGATACGCAGTATTTT.

This clonotype was observed many times. The J gene is TRBJ1-2, the V gene TRBV12-3 or TRBV12-4, with unresolved D. Trimming removed 2 bases at V and 8 bases at J, with 9 bases between. The CDR3 totals 12 residues. CDR3 nucleotide sequence: TGTGCCAGCAGTTTAAGGAGTTGGGGCTACACCTTC. The encoded protein is CASSLRSWGYTF.

This clonotype was counted many times. The chain has TRBV5-5 and TRBJ2-7; TRBD2 matches at 9 bases. The V and J ends lost 5 bases and 3 bases, in that order; junction bases with no gene match: 9. Germline CDR1 reads SGHKS; CDR2 reads YYEKEE (reference sequence). The CDR3 loop spans 15 amino acids. The CDR3 DNA is TGTGCCAGCAGATCCGGGACTAGCCTCTTCTACGAGCAGTACTTC. Translated: CASRSGTSLFYEQYF.

This clonotype was recorded many times. V is TRBV10-3 and J is TRBJ1-5; no definite D call. From germline, CDR1 is ENHRY and CDR2 SYGVKD. The V end was cut by 2 bases, the J end by 2 bases, with 7 bases between. This CDR3 contains 14 residues. CDR3 nucleotide sequence: TGTGCCATCAGTGAGGCTTTAGGCAATCAGCCCCAGCATTTT. Protein sequence: CAISEALGNQPQHF.

The V and J genes are TRBV7-9 and TRBJ1-2, with a weak D call TRBD1 (5 bases). The CDR3 length is 13 residues. V was trimmed by 10 bases and J by 6 bases, leaving 18 bases between them. Germline CDR1 and CDR2: SEHNR and FQNEAQ (reference sequence). This chain's CDR3 is CATRTSGGDGYTF. The CDR3 DNA is TGTGCCACCAGGACCTCCGGGGGGGATGGCTACACCTTC.

This clonotype was seen many times. The CDR3 DNA is TGCAGCTCCAAACGGGGAAGACAAGAGACCCAGTACTTC. Protein: CSSKRGRQETQYF. This chain uses TRBV29-1 with TRBJ2-5, with a tentative D call TRBD2 (5 bases). V lost 8 bases, J lost 2 bases, and 15 bases lay in between. Germline loops: CDR1 SQVTM, CDR2 ANQGSEA. CDR3 length equals 13 residues.

There are many counts of this clonotype. The chain couples TRBV11-2 to TRBJ1-4; maybe TRBD1 (6 bases). Trimming left V 3 bases short and J 2 bases short, with 13 bases between. This CDR3 is 16 amino acids long. Germline loops: CDR1 SGHAT, CDR2 FQNNGV. The CDR3 here is CASSLGKGGTNEKLFF. The CDR3 DNA sequence: TGTGCCAGCAGCTTGGGAAAAGGGGGGACTAATGAAAAACTGTTTTTT.

This clonotype was seen more than once but under ten times. V gene TRBV11-3 combines with J gene TRBJ1-3, with 8 bases fitting TRBD1. CDR1 and CDR2 (germline): SGHNT, YENEEA. The CDR3 sequence is 15 residues long. V lost 5 bases to trimming and J lost 4 bases; unmatched junction nucleotides: 7. The CDR3: CASSLSGGAGNTIYF. The DNA for the CDR3 is TGTGCCAGCAGCCTTTCAGGGGGCGCGGGAAACACCATATATTTT.

This clonotype has ten or more counts. V is TRBV12-3 or TRBV12-4 and J is TRBJ1-2, with D hard to call. With 5 bases removed from V and 2 bases from J, the gap between germline ends came to 9 bases. This CDR3 contains 13 residues. CDR3 region: CASSHAGNYGYTF. CDR3 coding DNA: TGTGCCAGCAGTCACGCGGGGAACTATGGCTACACCTTC.